One and the same sample provided the 3 T cell receptor beta chains below, sequenced in a study of CD8+ T cells in alopecia areata. The treatment here: oral pan-JAK inhibitor, 5-10 mg twice daily. The authors extracted RNA and reverse transcribed it into cDNA as the sequencing template. Clones were read by immunoSEQ multiplex PCR, and TCRdb kept only the in-frame ones, dropping some. The table records about 200,000 clones, 55% to 70% of them present only once. The sample was CD4+ T cells sorted from blood, taken at week 4, from a patient treated with tofacitinib. The receptors come from a human donor with alopecia areata.

The J gene is TRBJ1-5, the V gene TRBV6-6, with D possibly TRBD1 on 5 matching bases. In germline, CDR1 is MNHNY, CDR2 SVGAGI (reference sequence). The V end lost 5 bases, the J end lost 8 bases, and 22 bases lay between the germline ends. CDR3 size: 16 residues. CDR3 amino acids: CASSVGREVEEEPQHF. The CDR3 DNA sequence: TGTGCCAGCAGTGTGGGACGAGAGGTTGAAGAGGAGCCCCAGCATTTT.

This clone has only a few counts. The chain is built from TRBV29-1 and TRBJ2-7, with 7 nucleotides matching TRBD2. The CDR3 consists of 14 residues. V lost 6 bases, J lost 3 bases, and 11 bases stayed unmatched. Germline V gene sequence: CDR1 SQVTM, CDR2 ANQGSEA. The DNA for the CDR3 is TGCAGCGTCAAGCTACTAGCGCCGGACTACGAGCAGTACTTC. Translating it yields CSVKLLAPDYEQYF.

The CDR3 DNA is TGTGCCTGCCCGGGGACAGGGTCCTACAATGAGCAGTTCTTC. Translation: CACPGTGSYNEQFF. This chain joins TRBV30 and TRBJ2-1; 9 bases map to TRBD1. V lost 6 bases, J lost 1 base, and 4 bases stayed unmatched. The CDR3 consists of 14 residues. Germline CDR1 is GTSNPN and CDR2 is SVGIG (reference sequence).